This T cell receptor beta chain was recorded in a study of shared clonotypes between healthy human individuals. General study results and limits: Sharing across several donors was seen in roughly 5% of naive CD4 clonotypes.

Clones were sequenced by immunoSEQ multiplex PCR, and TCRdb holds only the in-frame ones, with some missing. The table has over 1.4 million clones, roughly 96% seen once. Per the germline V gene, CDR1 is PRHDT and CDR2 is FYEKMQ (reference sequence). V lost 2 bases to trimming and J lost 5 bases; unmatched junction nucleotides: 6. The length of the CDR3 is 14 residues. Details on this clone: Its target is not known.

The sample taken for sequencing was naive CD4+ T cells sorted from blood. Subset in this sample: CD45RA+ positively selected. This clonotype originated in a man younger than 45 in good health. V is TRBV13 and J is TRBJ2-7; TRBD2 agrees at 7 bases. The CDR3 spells CASSLREGRDEQYF. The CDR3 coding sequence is TGTGCCAGCAGCTTAAGGGAGGGCAGGGACGAGCAGTACTTC.